These 21 T cell receptor beta chains originate from one sample sequenced in a study of shared clonotypes between healthy human individuals. Produced via immunoSEQ multiplex PCR; TCRdb's table is partial and in-frame only. The repertoire holds roughly 2.4 million clones, with 90% to 97% as singletons. The sequenced sample was naive CD4+ T cells sorted from blood. Subset meaning: CD45RA+ positively selected. These receptors came from a man between 18 and 29 years old in good health.

This clone showed up just once. The chain is built from TRBV5-4 and TRBJ1-2; D is unresolved. CDR3 length equals 15 residues. Trimming took off 0 bases at V and 2 bases at J, with 11 bases between the two ends. Germline V gene sequence: CDR1 SGHNT, CDR2 YYREEE (reference sequence). The CDR3 DNA sequence: TGTGCCAGCAGCTTGGGAAACGGGAGGAACTATGGCTACACCTTC. Residues: CASSLGNGRNYGYTF.

V usage is TRBV19 and J usage is TRBJ1-1, with 7 bases that match TRBD1. Germline V CDR1 and CDR2: LNHDA, SQIVND (reference sequence). Unmatched junction bases numbered 6, after V lost 7 bases and J lost 4 bases. The CDR3 is made up of 13 amino acids. Here the CDR3 DNA reads TGTGCCAGTACTGACAGGGCAGGCACTGAAGCTTTCTTT. Translation gives CASTDRAGTEAFF. Full variable domain (outside the CDR3, taken from reference TRBV19 and TRBJ1-1): DGGITQSPKYLFRKEGQNVTLSCEQNLNHDAMYWYRQDPGQGLRLIYYSQIVNDFQKGDIAEGYSVSREKKESFPLTVTSAQKNPTAFYLCASTDRAGTEAFFGQGTRLTVV.

CDR3 nucleotides: TGTGCCAGCAGAGGGATGGGCGAAACGCCTGAAGCTTTCTTT. Its protein is CASRGMGETPEAFF. This chain links TRBV5-4 with TRBJ1-1; no clear D. This CDR3 is built from 14 residues. The ends were cut back, 5 bases at V and 6 bases at J, with 17 bases in the middle. Germline-derived CDR1 and CDR2 are SGHNT and YYREEE (reference sequence).

This rearrangement joins TRBV5-1 to TRBJ2-1; D gene uncertain. V lost 3 bases and J 5 bases, leaving 15 bases between the germline ends. The CDR3 consists of 15 residues. The V gene's germline CDR1 is SGHRS and CDR2 YFSETQ. The CDR3 DNA sequence: TGCGCCAGCAGCTCGGAAGGACGGGTTGACAATGAGCAGTTCTTC. Translated, it gives CASSSEGRVDNEQFF.

The chain employs TRBV6-6 and TRBJ1-2; D is undetermined. The V end lost 0 bases, the J end lost 8 bases, and 7 bases lay between the germline ends. Germline CDR1 reads MNHNY; CDR2 reads SVGAGI (reference sequence). The CDR3 sequence is 12 residues long. CDR3 protein: CASSYSPSGYTF. The CDR3 coding sequence is TGTGCCAGCAGTTACTCCCCATCAGGCTACACCTTC.

V and J are TRBV7-9 and TRBJ2-4, with 12 bases matching TRBD2. Germline CDR1 and CDR2: SEHNR and FQNEAQ (reference sequence). The CDR3 has 19 residues. V shed 5 bases and J 1 base; nucleotides not matched to a gene: 12. The CDR3 nucleotides read TGTGCCAGCAGCCCGCGGACGACTAGCGGGAGACCCGCCAAAAACATTCAGTACTTC. Protein: CASSPRTTSGRPAKNIQYF. Full variable domain (rest looked up from reference TRBV7-9 and TRBJ2-4): DTGVSQNPRHKITKRGQNVTFRCDPISEHNRLYWYRQTLGQGPEFLTYFQNEAQLEKSRLLSDRFSAERPKGSFSTLEIQRTEQGDSAMYLCASSPRTTSGRPAKNIQYFGAGTRLSVL.

The chain joins TRBV7-9 to TRBJ2-5; D is perhaps TRBD1 or TRBD2 (6 bases each). CDR3 length equals 18 residues. With 4 bases removed from V and 4 bases from J, the gap between germline ends came to 25 bases. CDR1 is SEHNR, CDR2 FQNEAQ, per germline (reference sequence). CDR3 loop: CASSWRFGIAGGGETQYF. The CDR3, as DNA: TGTGCCAGCAGCTGGAGATTCGGAATAGCCGGAGGGGGAGAGACCCAGTACTTC.

This clone has just one count. The chain recombines TRBV11-3 with TRBJ2-1; D not certain. This CDR3 is built from 14 residues. Germline CDR1 is SGHNT and CDR2 is YENEEA. Deletions cut 6 bases from V and 6 bases from J, with 15 bases between. The DNA of the CDR3 is TGTGCCAGCAGTCCCGGAAGTAATTTCAATGAGCAGTTCTTC. Protein sequence: CASSPGSNFNEQFF.

This chain connects TRBV5-1 to TRBJ1-2; 8 nucleotides line up with TRBD1. V shed 4 bases, J shed 8 bases, and the junction held 7 bases outside the gene matches. The germline V gene has CDR1 SGHRS and CDR2 YFSETQ. CDR3 size: 13 residues. CDR3 sequence (DNA): TGCGCCAGCAGCCCGACAGGGGAGCCCGGCTACACCTTC. Protein: CASSPTGEPGYTF.

The V call is TRBV11-1, the J call TRBJ2-5; the match to TRBD2 covers 8 bases. CDR1 and CDR2 from the germline V gene are SGHAT and FQDESV (reference sequence). V dropped 6 bases and J dropped 6; count of bases not matched to a gene: 6. This CDR3 is 13 amino acids long. CDR3 coding DNA: TGTGCCAGCAGTTCGGGACTAGACAAGACCCAGTACTTC. Protein product: CASSSGLDKTQYF.

This clone was observed a single time. The V call is TRBV5-1, the J call TRBJ2-2, with D unclear. V lost 5 bases and J lost 1, with 9 bases in between. The CDR3 covers 14 residues. Germline loops: CDR1 SGHRS, CDR2 YFSETQ. The CDR3 reads CASRALGNTGELFF. DNA for the CDR3: TGCGCCAGCAGGGCCCTAGGGAACACCGGGGAGCTGTTTTTT.

The chain is built from TRBV5-1 and TRBJ1-4, with a weak D call TRBD1 (5 bases). Germline CDR1 SGHRS, CDR2 YFSETQ. The CDR3 spans 15 residues. V gave up 6 bases and J gave up 8 bases, with 20 bases separating them. CDR3 protein: CASTPAMGGEEKLFF. CDR3 DNA sequence: TGCGCCAGCACCCCAGCGATGGGGGGGGAAGAAAAACTGTTTTTT.

This sequence joins TRBV5-1 and TRBJ2-2; D perhaps matches TRBD1 (5 bases). The CDR3 has 16 residues. V dropped 0 bases and J dropped 3 bases, with 12 bases sitting between them. The germline V gene has CDR1 SGHRS and CDR2 YFSETQ. This CDR3 reads CASSLEGRVDTGELFF. The CDR3 DNA follows: TGCGCCAGCAGCTTGGAAGGCAGGGTGGACACCGGGGAGCTGTTTTTT.

The CDR3 DNA follows: TGTGCCAGCAGTGAACAGCTAGATACGCAGTATTTT. Translation gives CASSEQLDTQYF. The chain recombines TRBV2 with TRBJ2-3; D is unresolved. The CDR3 extends over 12 amino acids. V was clipped by 2 bases and J by 5 bases, with 5 bases between them. Germline V gene lookup returns CDR1 SNHLY and CDR2 FYNNEI.

This clone appeared a single time. The rearrangement joins TRBV6-5 to TRBJ1-2, with unresolved D. The CDR3 runs to 14 residues. Germline CDR1 reads MNHEY; CDR2 reads SVGAGI. V lost 3 bases to trimming and J lost 4 bases, with 12 bases between them. In DNA form, the CDR3 reads TGTGCCAGCAGTTATGGGCTCGTGGGCTATGGCTACACCTTC. Residues: CASSYGLVGYGYTF.

This chain connects TRBV7-9 to TRBJ2-2; D gene unclear. Germline lookup yields CDR1 SEHNR and CDR2 FQNEAQ (reference sequence). The CDR3 is 15 residues long. The V end lost 6 bases, the J end lost 5 bases, and 16 bases lay between the germline ends. The CDR3: CASRLDRLVTGELFF. CDR3 sequence (DNA): TGTGCCAGCAGATTGGACCGGCTAGTTACCGGGGAGCTGTTTTTT.

This clone was counted once. The chain joins TRBV5-1 to TRBJ2-5; D may correspond to TRBD1 or TRBD2 (6 bases each). This CDR3 spans 14 amino acids. The germline V and J ends were trimmed by 1 base and 3 bases, with 10 bases remaining between them. Germline V gives CDR1 SGHRS, CDR2 YFSETQ. The CDR3 sequence is CASSLQGGKETQYF. The CDR3 DNA sequence: TGCGCCAGCAGCTTGCAAGGGGGGAAAGAGACCCAGTACTTC.

A single count supports this clone. This sequence joins TRBV7-2 and TRBJ1-6; D is unresolved. Trimming left V 5 bases short and J 10 bases short, with 18 bases between. The CDR3 has 15 residues. Germline V gene lookup returns CDR1 SGHTA and CDR2 FQGNSA. DNA of the CDR3: TGTGCCAGCAGCCCCCTCGGTGGTCAATTATCACCCCTCCACTTT. Its protein product is CASSPLGGQLSPLHF.

The chain carries TRBV6-4 and TRBJ2-1; 12 nucleotides align to TRBD2. From germline, CDR1 is MRHNA and CDR2 SNTAGT. Trimming cost V 0 bases and J 6 bases; bases outside gene matches: 12. CDR3 size: 19 residues. CDR3 amino acids: CASSDSPASGRAQFNEQFF. The CDR3 nucleotides read TGTGCCAGCAGTGACTCCCCCGCTAGCGGGAGGGCCCAATTCAATGAGCAGTTCTTC.

This clone was seen a single time. Other DNA variants within this sample encode the same CDR3. The chain combines TRBV27 with TRBJ2-7, with TRBD2 matching 9 bases. Per germline, CDR1 MNHEY and CDR2 SMNVEV (reference sequence). V was pared by 5 bases and J by 1 base, with 3 bases of the junction left unmatched. This CDR3 region has 14 residues. For the CDR3, the DNA is TGTGCCAGCAGTAGGCGGGAGGGTTCCTACGAGCAGTACTTC. Amino acid sequence: CASSRREGSYEQYF.

J is TRBJ1-5 and V is TRBV5-1, with TRBD1 matching over 9 bases. CDR3 length: 13 residues. Germline V gene data show CDR1 as SGHRS and CDR2 as YFSETQ. V shed 0 bases, J shed 8 bases, and the junction held 0 bases outside the gene matches. The CDR3 DNA follows: TGCGCCAGCAGCTTGGGACAGGGGGAGCCCCAGCATTTT. Translated: CASSLGQGEPQHF.